The rows below give T cell receptor beta chains drawn from one sample of a study of T cells after yellow fever vaccination. TCRdb fed the 5' RACE reads into MiXCR, producing one record per CDR3 protein. The data hold approximately 250,000 distinct CDR3 sequences, with roughly 5% observed a single time. This specimen was CD4+ T cells sorted from PBMCs, taken on the day of the yellow fever booster vaccination. These receptors were collected from a man between 18 and 35 years old who received the YFV17D yellow fever vaccine. CDR3s include the opening cysteine and the closing phenylalanine or tryptophan. Each record gives: clone size, D gene, J gene, V gene, CDR3 protein, CDR3 DNA. A D gene is named only where the DNA matches it firmly. Not every row has a clone size; where given, it reads once, few, many or a size class.

>few|-|TRBJ2-2|TRBV5-1
CASSSTSSYTGELFF
TGCGCCAGCAGCTCTACTAGTTCCTACACCGGGGAGCTGTTTTTT
>few|TRBD1|TRBJ1-2|TRBV7-6
CASSLSLGQGANGYTF
TGTGCCAGCAGCTTAAGTCTGGGACAGGGGGCTAATGGCTACACCTTC
>many|-|TRBJ2-5|TRBV5-1
CASGSLGGAGETQYF
TGCGCCAGCGGATCCCTGGGGGGGGCCGGGGAGACCCAGTACTTC
>few|-|TRBJ1-2|TRBV7-2
CASDRMRYGYTF
TGTGCCAGCGACCGAATGCGCTATGGCTACACCTTC
>few|-|TRBJ1-6|TRBV20-1
CSARMEGNSPLHF
TGCAGTGCTAGGATGGAGGGCAATTCACCCCTCCACTTT
>-|-|TRBJ2-1|TRBV29-1
CSVCCPLSYNEQFF
TGCAGCGTTTGCTGCCCCCTCTCCTACAATGAGCAGTTCTTC
>-|-|TRBJ1-5|TRBV28
CAGQYRVGNQPQHF
TGTGCCGGACAATACAGGGTCGGCAATCAGCCCCAGCATTTT
>few|-|TRBJ1-1|TRBV5-1
CASSLEGRKNTEAFF
TGCGCCAGCAGCTTGGAAGGACGGAAGAACACTGAAGCTTTCTTT
>-|-|TRBJ1-2|TRBV4-3
CASSQGRSENYGYTF
TGCGCCAGCAGCCAAGGTCGGTCGGAGAACTATGGCTACACCTTC
>few|-|TRBJ1-4|TRBV4-3
CASSRLGLEKLFFF
-
>-|-|TRBJ2-4|TRBV5-1
CASSLGASAKNIQYF
TGCGCCAGCAGCCTGGGCGCCTCGGCCAAAAACATTCAGTACTTC
>few|-|TRBJ2-3|TRBV5-1
CASSLGQRGAIDTQYF
TGCGCCAGCAGCTTGGGCCAACGGGGGGCGATAGATACGCAGTATTTT
>many|-|TRBJ2-1|TRBV5-4
CASSLEGQEQFF
TGTGCCAGCAGCCTGGAGGGACAGGAGCAGTTCTTC
>many|-|TRBJ2-7|TRBV12-3/TRBV12-4
CASSWVSGEQYF
TGTGCCAGCAGTTGGGTTTCCGGCGAGCAGTACTTC
>-|-|TRBJ2-3|TRBV6-5
CASRTTGGRSRDTQYF
TGTGCCAGCAGAACTACCGGGGGCCGAAGTAGAGATACGCAGTATTTT
>few|TRBD2|TRBJ2-1|TRBV6-2/TRBV6-3
CASSFERGGLWDNEQFF
TGTGCCAGCAGTTTCGAGCGGGGGGGCCTCTGGGACAATGAGCAGTTCTTC